The 28 T cell receptor beta chains listed next were all sequenced from one sample in a study of blood T cell repertoires in COVID-19. The table came from immunoSEQ multiplex PCR; TCRdb's copy has only in-frame clones and leaves some out. The sample has fewer than 80,000 clones, around 87% seen once; the top ten hold roughly 1%. The sequenced sample was peripheral blood. Receptor source: a man aged 65 to 85 with acute or convalescent COVID-19.

The chain has TRBV5-1 and TRBJ1-4, with D unclear. Germline CDR1 reads SGHRS; CDR2 reads YFSETQ. The V end lost 4 bases, the J end lost 8 bases, and 12 bases lay between the germline ends. The CDR3 runs 13 residues. The CDR3 loop reads CASSLGHIEKLFF. CDR3 DNA: TGCGCCAGCAGCCTGGGCCACATCGAAAAACTGTTTTTT.

A word on this clone: The junction shows a germline mismatch at one end, possibly a read error. This chain connects TRBV28 to TRBJ2-7, with a possible D match to TRBD1 (5 bases). Germline V gene sequence: CDR1 MDHEN, CDR2 SYDVKM. This CDR3 spans 12 amino acids. The CDR3 DNA follows: TGTGCCATAATGGGTTTATCAAGACAGAATCTCTTC. This codes for CAIMGLSRQNLF. Combining the CDR3 with reference TRBV28 and TRBJ2-7 gives the whole variable domain DVKVTQSSRYLVKRTGEKVFLECVQDMDHENMFWYRQDPGLGLRLIYFSYDVKMKEKGDIPEGYSVSREKKERFSLILESASTNQTSMYLCAIMGLSRQNLFGPGTRLTVT.

This sequence joins TRBV19 and TRBJ2-1; possibly TRBD1 for D (5 bases). Germline CDR1 is LNHDA and CDR2 is SQIVND (reference sequence). There are 15 residues in the CDR3. V was pared by 3 bases and J by 6 bases, with 15 bases between. This CDR3 reads CASSIYSSGINEQFF. In nucleotides, the CDR3 is TGTGCCAGTAGTATTTATTCATCAGGGATCAATGAGCAGTTCTTC.

The chain carries TRBV6-2 or TRBV6-3 and TRBJ1-1, with 7 bases matching TRBD1. With V trimmed by 5 bases and J by 1 base, 7 bases remained unmatched. The CDR3 contains 15 residues. Germline assignment: CDR1 MNHEY and CDR2 SVGEGT. CDR3 region: CASSTHGTENTEAFF. CDR3 bases: TGTGCCAGCAGTACCCACGGGACAGAGAACACTGAAGCTTTCTTT.

The rearrangement uses TRBV3-1 (or the pseudogene TRBV3-2) and TRBJ1-1, with D possibly being TRBD1 (6 bases). Germline V gene data show CDR1 as LGHDT and CDR2 as YNNKEL (reference sequence). Trimming shortened V by 1 base and J by 5 bases, and 11 bases separated the two germline ends. The CDR3 contains 14 residues. The CDR3 is CASSQVGGGTEAFF. The CDR3 DNA reads as TGTGCCAGCAGCCAAGTAGGGGGTGGGACTGAAGCTTTCTTT.

The rearrangement joins TRBV5-1 to TRBJ2-7; D is perhaps TRBD1 (6 bases). The CDR3 is 14 residues long. With 2 bases removed from V and 5 bases from J, the gap between germline ends came to 14 bases. Per germline, CDR1 SGHRS and CDR2 YFSETQ. CDR3 in amino acids: CASSFPGQADEQYF. DNA for the CDR3: TGCGCCAGCAGCTTCCCGGGACAAGCTGACGAGCAGTACTTC.

V usage is TRBV5-1 and J usage is TRBJ2-6, with D maybe TRBD1 (5 bases). Per the germline V gene, CDR1 is SGHRS and CDR2 is YFSETQ. V was clipped by 0 bases and J by 4 bases, with 17 bases between them. CDR3 size: 18 residues. This chain's CDR3 is CASSLDGPTGAGANVLTF. CDR3 DNA: TGCGCCAGCAGCTTGGACGGCCCTACAGGCGCCGGGGCCAACGTCCTGACTTTC.

The genes are TRBV30 and TRBJ1-2; tentative D call: TRBD1 (5 bases). The germline V gene encodes CDR1 GTSNPN and CDR2 SVGIG (reference sequence). The CDR3 length is 15 residues. Between the trimmed V and J ends, which lost 1 base and 7 bases, there was a span of 19 bases. CDR3 DNA: TGTGCCTGGAGTGCTCTGGGGAGGGGAGGGGTTGGCTACACCTTC. Amino acid sequence: CAWSALGRGGVGYTF.

CDR3 coding DNA: TGTGCCAGCAGGTCGGAAATGGGGGGTTACATTCAGTACTTC. This gives the protein CASRSEMGGYIQYF. This rearrangement joins TRBV6-5 to TRBJ2-4, with D maybe TRBD2 (6 bases). V lost 6 bases and J lost 8, with 17 bases in between. The CDR3 is made up of 14 amino acids. Germline V gene sequence: CDR1 MNHEY, CDR2 SVGAGI.

The V call is TRBV5-1, the J call TRBJ1-1; TRBD1 matches 9 bases. CDR1 and CDR2 from the germline V gene are SGHRS and YFSETQ. The V and J ends lost 4 bases and 5 bases, in that order; junction bases with no gene match: 9. The CDR3 totals 15 residues. CDR3 DNA sequence: TGCGCCAGCAGCCTTCCGGGACAGGGTTTAACTGAAGCTTTCTTT. It is translated as CASSLPGQGLTEAFF.

The chain couples TRBV21-1 to TRBJ1-5. TRBV21-1 is a pseudogene segment. The CDR3 loop spans 15 amino acids. The CDR3 loop reads CASSKRVSLHQPQHF. CDR3 sequence (DNA): TGTGCCAGCAGCAAACGGGTTTCCCTGCATCAGCCCCAGCATTTT.

The V gene is TRBV19, the J gene TRBJ2-1, with TRBD2 matching 13 bases. The CDR3 runs 17 residues. Germline V gene sequence: CDR1 LNHDA, CDR2 SQIVND (reference sequence). V trimming: 6 bases; J trimming: 3 bases; junction bases outside the gene matches: 8. CDR3: CASSRAGTSGIYNEQFF. The CDR3 DNA is TGTGCCAGTAGCAGAGCTGGGACTAGCGGGATCTACAATGAGCAGTTCTTC.

The gene calls are TRBV5-1 and TRBJ2-7, with D possibly TRBD2 on 6 matching bases. The V end lost 0 bases, the J end lost 4 bases, and 11 bases lay between the germline ends. Germline CDR1 SGHRS, CDR2 YFSETQ. The CDR3 extends over 14 amino acids. CDR3 region: CASSLDWGGYEQYF. In DNA, the CDR3 is TGCGCCAGCAGCTTGGATTGGGGAGGTTACGAGCAGTACTTC.

The table lists this clone with a count of one. The chain joins TRBV6-5 to TRBJ1-3, with TRBD1 matching over 7 bases. The CDR3 has 15 residues. J lost 2 bases, V lost 2 bases, and 3 bases had no gene match. The germline CDR1 and CDR2 sequences are MNHEY and SVGAGI. This chain's CDR3 is CASSYRGRPGNTIYF. CDR3 nucleotides: TGTGCCAGCAGTTACAGGGGGCGCCCTGGAAACACCATATATTTT.

The V call is TRBV5-6, the J call TRBJ2-7, with D unclear. The length of the CDR3 is 11 residues. The germline V gene has CDR1 SGHDT and CDR2 YYEEEE. Trimming removed 0 bases at V and 7 bases at J, with 5 bases between. For the CDR3, the DNA is TGTGCCAGCAGCTTGGCGGGTGAGCAGTACTTC. Protein: CASSLAGEQYF.

This clone was counted once. This chain connects TRBV12-5 to TRBJ1-2; D may be TRBD1 (6 bases). There are 15 residues in the CDR3. V lost 3 bases, J lost 9 bases, and 20 bases lay in between. Germline loops: CDR1 LGHNT, CDR2 FRNRAP. The CDR3 spells CASGFASGEVNRYTF. The CDR3 DNA reads TGTGCTAGTGGTTTCGCGTCAGGGGAAGTCAATCGCTACACCTTC.

The chain is built from TRBV3-1 (or the pseudogene TRBV3-2) and TRBJ2-7; the match to TRBD2 covers 13 bases. V lost 0 bases to trimming and J lost 7 bases; unmatched junction nucleotides: 6. Germline V gene sequence: CDR1 LGHDT, CDR2 YNNKEL (reference sequence). This CDR3 has 16 residues. CDR3 residues: CASSQDIRLAGGEQYF. CDR3 DNA: TGTGCCAGCAGCCAAGATATCCGACTAGCGGGAGGTGAGCAGTACTTC.

The genes are TRBV3-1 (or the pseudogene TRBV3-2) and TRBJ2-2; 12 positions agree with TRBD2. With 4 bases clipped from V and 4 bases from J, the junction kept 4 bases outside the gene matches. Germline V gene lookup returns CDR1 LGHDT and CDR2 YNNKEL (reference sequence). The CDR3 contains 16 residues. The chain's CDR3 is CASSRLAGVATGELFF. In DNA, the CDR3 is TGTGCCAGCAGCCGACTAGCGGGGGTCGCCACCGGGGAGCTGTTTTTT.

The chain has TRBV14 and TRBJ2-2, with D possibly TRBD2 on 5 matching bases. This CDR3 is 15 amino acids long. Between the trimmed V and J ends, which lost 3 bases and 5 bases, there was a span of 13 bases. Germline V gene lookup returns CDR1 SGHDN and CDR2 FVKESK. CDR3 amino acids: CASSQSFRGTGELFF. CDR3 DNA: TGTGCCAGCAGCCAGTCCTTCAGAGGGACCGGGGAGCTGTTTTTT. Drawing the rest from reference TRBV14 and TRBJ2-2, the complete variable domain is EAGVTQFPSHSVIEKGQTVTLRCDPISGHDNLYWYRRVMGKEIKFLLHFVKESKQDESGMPNNRFLAERTGGTYSTLKVQPAELEDSGVYFCASSQSFRGTGELFFGEGSRLTVL.

The rearrangement links TRBV15 to TRBJ1-4; TRBD1 is a possible D gene (5 bases). The CDR3 sequence is 15 residues long. Germline CDR1 is LNHNV and CDR2 is YYDKDF (reference sequence). Trimming removed 1 base from V and 8 bases from J, with 14 bases in between. This CDR3 is CATSRVGGRNEKLFF. The CDR3 DNA reads TGTGCCACCAGCAGAGTGGGGGGACGGAACGAAAAACTGTTTTTT.

V usage is TRBV10-3 and J usage is TRBJ2-1; 7 bases match TRBD1. The length of the CDR3 is 13 residues. V gave up 10 bases and J gave up 0 bases; unmatched junction bases: 3. Germline CDR1 and CDR2: ENHRY and SYGVKD. CDR3 region: CATRDSSYNEQFF. CDR3 nucleotide sequence: TGTGCCACCAGGGACAGCTCCTACAATGAGCAGTTCTTC.

The V gene is TRBV29-1, the J gene TRBJ2-3; D is undetermined. Trimming took 1 base from V and 0 from J, leaving 5 bases between them. This CDR3 has 13 residues. Germline V gene lookup returns CDR1 SQVTM and CDR2 ANQGSEA. The CDR3 region is CSVEVGSTDTQYF. In DNA, the CDR3 is TGCAGCGTTGAAGTCGGGAGCACAGATACGCAGTATTTT.

The chain links TRBV19 to TRBJ1-2; 7 positions agree with TRBD1. The V segment lost 2 bases and the J segment 4 bases; nucleotides outside the gene matches: 7. The CDR3 extends over 15 amino acids. CDR1 and CDR2 from the germline V gene are LNHDA and SQIVND (reference sequence). In DNA, the CDR3 is TGTGCCAGTAGTATACCGGGACAGCTATTCTATGGCTACACCTTC. Translated, it gives CASSIPGQLFYGYTF. Complete variable domain (other parts from reference TRBV19 and TRBJ1-2): DGGITQSPKYLFRKEGQNVTLSCEQNLNHDAMYWYRQDPGQGLRLIYYSQIVNDFQKGDIAEGYSVSREKKESFPLTVTSAQKNPTAFYLCASSIPGQLFYGYTFGSGTRLTVV.

The V call is TRBV27, the J call TRBJ1-2, with 8 positions matching TRBD1. The length of the CDR3 is 15 residues. V dropped 7 bases and J dropped 2; count of bases not matched to a gene: 9. Germline V gene lookup returns CDR1 MNHEY and CDR2 SMNVEV (reference sequence). The CDR3 spells CASKFTGQENYGYTF. DNA for the CDR3: TGTGCCAGCAAGTTTACGGGACAGGAGAACTATGGCTACACCTTC.

This chain joins TRBV29-1 and TRBJ2-7; 10 bases match TRBD1. V lost 5 bases and J lost 4; bases outside the gene matches: 5. CDR1 and CDR2 (germline): SQVTM, ANQGSEA. The CDR3 contains 13 residues. CDR3 DNA: TGCAGCGTTTACCCGGGACAGGGGTACGAGCAGTACTTC. This encodes CSVYPGQGYEQYF.

In nucleotides, the CDR3 is TGTGCCAGCAGAAAAGGGACTAGCGGGATTTCCTACAATGAGCAGTTCTTC. Protein: CASRKGTSGISYNEQFF. The chain is built from TRBV7-9 and TRBJ2-1; 13 bases agree with TRBD2. This CDR3 has 17 residues. Per the germline V gene, CDR1 is SEHNR and CDR2 is FQNEAQ (reference sequence). V was clipped by 6 bases and J by 1 base; unmatched bases: 6.

V usage is TRBV7-2 and J usage is TRBJ2-5; TRBD2 matches at 8 bases. This CDR3 is 14 amino acids long. CDR1 and CDR2 from the germline V gene are SGHTA and FQGNSA. V lost 2 bases and J lost 3; bases outside the gene matches: 2. The CDR3 loop reads CASSLSGREETQYF. CDR3 in DNA: TGTGCCAGCAGCTTAAGCGGGAGAGAAGAGACCCAGTACTTC.

The rearrangement uses TRBV11-1 and TRBJ1-1; D not resolved. The ends were cut back, 5 bases at V and 0 bases at J, with 7 bases in the middle. Germline V gene lookup returns CDR1 SGHAT and CDR2 FQDESV (reference sequence). This CDR3 is built from 13 residues. The CDR3 nucleotides read TGTGCCAGCAGCGTACAAATGAACACTGAAGCTTTCTTT. Protein: CASSVQMNTEAFF.